This TCR beta chain emerged from a study of lymphopenia after photon versus proton radiotherapy. Germline CDR1 and CDR2: MRHNA and SNTAGT. The CDR3 spans 14 residues. Trimming removed 4 bases from V and 2 bases from J, with 9 bases in between. The protocol was immunoSEQ multiplex PCR, while the TCRdb copy is restricted to in-frame clones and leaves out a portion. The repertoire has about 40,000 clones, about 83% of them found once; the top ten carry about 24%. As regards this clone: No antigen is known for it.

Study outcomes and limitations: After lymphocyte nadir, photon-treated repertoires showed oligoclonal expansion, especially CD8+ Temra.

The input for sequencing was peripheral blood, taken from a patient treated with proton-based radiotherapy. The sequence came from a woman aged 70-85 years with pancreatic cancer. This chain links TRBV6-4 with TRBJ2-1; possible D gene TRBD2, 6 bases. The DNA for the CDR3 is TGTGCCAGCAGTGTTACTAGCACCTACAATGAGCAGTTCTTC. This codes for CASSVTSTYNEQFF.